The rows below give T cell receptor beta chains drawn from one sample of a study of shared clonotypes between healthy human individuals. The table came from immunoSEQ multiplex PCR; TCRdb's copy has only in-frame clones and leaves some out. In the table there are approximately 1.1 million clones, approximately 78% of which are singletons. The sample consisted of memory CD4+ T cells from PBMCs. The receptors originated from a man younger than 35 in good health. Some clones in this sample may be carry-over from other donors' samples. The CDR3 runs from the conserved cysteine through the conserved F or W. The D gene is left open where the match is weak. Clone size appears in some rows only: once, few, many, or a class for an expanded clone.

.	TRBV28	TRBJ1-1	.	TGTGCCAGCACCCCGAGGGGTACTGAAGCTTTCTTT	CASTPRGTEAFF
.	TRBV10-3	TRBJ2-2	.	TGTGCCATCAGGAAAGACAGACTCACCGGGGAGCTGTTTTTT	CAIRKDRLTGELFF
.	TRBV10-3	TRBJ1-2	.	TGTGCCATCAGTGACTTCGGGACGGGCTATGGCTACACCTTC	CAISDFGTGYGYTF
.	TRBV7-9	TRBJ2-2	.	TGTGCCAGCAGCTTAGCAGACAGGAGCACCGGGGAGCTGTTTTTT	CASSLADRSTGELFF
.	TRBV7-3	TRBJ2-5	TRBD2	TGTGCCAGCAGCCCGGGACTAGCGGGAGTAGGAGAGACCCAGTACTTC	CASSPGLAGVGETQYF
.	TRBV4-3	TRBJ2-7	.	TGCGCCAGCAGCTACAATCAGGGGACCTACGAGCAGTACTTC	CASSYNQGTYEQYF
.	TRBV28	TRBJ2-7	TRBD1	TGTGCCAGCATCCCCACCCCGGGACAGAACTACGAGCAGTACTTC	CASIPTPGQNYEQYF
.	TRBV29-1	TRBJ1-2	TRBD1	TGCAGCGTGACCAGGGGGCTCGCCTATGGCTACACCTTC	CSVTRGLAYGYTF
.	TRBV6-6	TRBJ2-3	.	TGTGCCAGCCGAAAAGACGGCACAGATACGCAGTATTTT	CASRKDGTDTQYF
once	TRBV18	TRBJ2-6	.	TGTGCCAGCTCACGACCCGGTACAGGGGGGGTCTCTGGGGCCAACGTCCTGACTTTC	CASSRPGTGGVSGANVLTF
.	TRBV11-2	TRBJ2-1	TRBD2	TGTGCCAGCAGCTTACTTCCTAGCGGGAGTCCCCCCTACAATGAGCAGTTCTTC	CASSLLPSGSPPYNEQFF
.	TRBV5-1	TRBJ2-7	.	TGCGCCAGCAGCGGGGGGCAGGGTGCCCACGAGCAGTACTTC	CASSGGQGAHEQYF
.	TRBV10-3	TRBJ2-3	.	TGTGCCACGGGGGGGGGACAGGGCAGCACAGATACGCAGTATTTT	CATGGGQGSTDTQYF
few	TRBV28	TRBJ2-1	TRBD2	TGTGCCAGCAGTTTATCAGCGGGAGGGGTGAATGAGCAGTTCTTC	CASSLSAGGVNEQFF
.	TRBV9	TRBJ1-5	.	TGTGCCAGCAGCGAGGGAGTGTATAGCAATCAGCCCCAGCATTTT	CASSEGVYSNQPQHF
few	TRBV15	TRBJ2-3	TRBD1	TGTGCCACCAGCGTGGGACAGGGTTTTGATACGCAGTATTTT	CATSVGQGFDTQYF
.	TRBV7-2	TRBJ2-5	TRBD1	TGTGCCAGCAGCACGGGACAGGGTGGAAAGACCCAGTACTTC	CASSTGQGGKTQYF
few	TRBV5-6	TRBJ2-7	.	TGTGCCAGCAGCTTAGGCTTCCCGACCCCCTACGAGCAGTACTTC	CASSLGFPTPYEQYF
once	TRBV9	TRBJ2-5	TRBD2	TGTGCCAGCAGCATTGGGACTAGCGGGCAAGAGACCCAGTACTTC	CASSIGTSGQETQYF